This T cell receptor (beta chain) derives from a study of blood T cell repertoires in COVID-19. Study-level background: In each case, the material was cDNA or gDNA derived from T cells, B-cell-depleted T cells, or PBMCs.

Participants spanned ages about 18 to 90 years and resided in 20 to 30 US areas. Participant reports of clinical history set cohort assignment. In the authors' workflow: For nucleated cells, counts were estimated from reference gene primer amplification. Some clones are missing from TCRdb's copy, which holds only in-frame ones; the method was immunoSEQ multiplex PCR. The V and J calls and clone size come from that table; D and trimming were worked out from the DNA. The sample has fewer than 500,000 clones, about 87% seen once. Germline lookup yields CDR1 SGHKS and CDR2 YYEKEE (reference sequence). Trimming removed 2 bases from V and 3 bases from J, with 12 bases in between. CDR3 length equals 15 residues.

The origin of this receptor is a man aged 25-45 years who had recovered from COVID-19. V is TRBV5-5 and J is TRBJ1-5; D is ambiguous. The sequenced material came from PBMCs or T cells enriched from blood (not recorded which). CDR3 loop: CASSLIGGFNQPQHF. The CDR3 bases are TGTGCCAGCAGCTTAATCGGCGGGTTCAATCAGCCCCAGCATTTT.